This T cell receptor (beta chain) was sequenced for a study of breast tumors, draining lymph nodes, adjacent tissues. TCRdb reprocessed the multiplex PCR reads via MiXCR and lists one record per CDR3 protein. The sample has some 97,000 distinct CDR3 sequences, over 20% seen once. Samples came from axillary lymph nodes draining the breast cancer. The V end lost 8 bases, the J end lost 5 bases, and 15 bases lay between the germline ends. The CDR3 extends over 14 amino acids. Germline values: CDR1 MNHEY, CDR2 SMNVEV (reference sequence). Points from the study as a whole: Luminal-like breast cancer showed significantly higher tumor–nontumor repertoire similarity than basal-like.

This clonotype was seen a handful of times. The antigen is undetermined. V is TRBV27 and J is TRBJ1-4; no reliable D call. The specimen was axillary lymph node tissue. The clonotype comes from a female donor with breast cancer. Some clones in this sample may be carry-over from other donors' samples. The CDR3 sequence: CASGGLASNEKLFF. As DNA, the CDR3 is TGTGCCAGCGGTGGATTGGCCTCAAATGAAAAACTGTTTTTT.